These T cell receptor beta chains were read from a single sample in a study of blood T cells in healthy people across ages. TCRdb re-analysed the 5' RACE reads in MiXCR, keeping a single row per CDR3 protein. The sample includes 1.5 million to 2 million distinct CDR3 sequences, roughly 43% of them seen just once. The sequencing sample was made of blood. Receptors originate from a human donor in good health. CDR3s include the opening cysteine and the closing phenylalanine or tryptophan. The D gene is left open where the match is weak. Some rows mark clone size as missing; the rest say once, few, many or name a class of expanded clone.

abundance	d_gene	v_gene	j_gene	CDR3nt	CDR3aa
few	.	TRBV13	TRBJ2-3	TGTGCCAGCAGCTTAGAGGTCCTTGCCACCACAGATACGCAGTATTTT	CASSLEVLATTDTQYF
once	TRBD1	TRBV19	TRBJ2-7	TGTGCCAGTAGGGCCGGGACAGGGGGGGTCTACGAGCAGTACTTC	CASRAGTGGVYEQYF
.	.	TRBV29-1	TRBJ2-1	TGCAGCGTTGAAATGCCTACGTACAATGAGCAGTTCTTC	CSVEMPTYNEQFF
many	TRBD1	TRBV29-1	TRBJ1-1	TGCAGCGTCCGGACAGGGATGAACACTGAAGCTTTCTTT	CSVRTGMNTEAFF
.	.	TRBV7-8	TRBJ1-2	TGTGCCAGCAGCGCCCACTATGGCTACACCTTC	CASSAHYGYTF
few	TRBD1	TRBV29-1	TRBJ1-4	TGCAGCGTTACAGGGGGGAGTGAAAAACTGTTTTTT	CSVTGGSEKLFF
.	.	TRBV4-2	TRBJ2-2	TGTGCCAGCAGCCAAGAGGCAGCGGGTGGCTTTGGTGAGCAGTTTTTT	CASSQEAAGGFGEQFF
few	.	TRBV9	TRBJ1-2	TGTGCCAGCAGCGTAGAACCGGGCCTCCCTTATGGCTACACCTTC	CASSVEPGLPYGYTF
.	.	TRBV6-2/TRBV6-3	TRBJ2-5	TGTGCCAGCAGTTACTTTGGTATTGAGACCCAGTACTTC	CASSYFGIETQYF
many	.	TRBV20-1	TRBJ2-1	TGCAGTGCTAGAGATGTGGGGGCCACCTCCTACAATGAGCAGTTCTTC	CSARDVGATSYNEQFF
few	.	TRBV11-2	TRBJ2-1	TGTGCCAGCACTTTACCTGGGGGGGCCGTGAATGAGCAGTTCTTC	CASTLPGGAVNEQFF
once	.	TRBV4-2	TRBJ1-2	TGTGCCAGCAGTTCCAGTGACTGGCGCTATGGCCACACCTTC	CASSSSDWRYGHTF
.	.	TRBV6-5	TRBJ2-3	TGTGCCAGCAGTTACCAGGGCTCGTTAGGCACAGATACGCAGTATTTT	CASSYQGSLGTDTQYF
.	.	TRBV15	TRBJ2-1	TGTGCCACCAGCAGAGATAATGAGCAGTTCTTC	CATSRDNEQFF
.	TRBD2	TRBV10-3	TRBJ2-3	TGTGCCATACGTCAGCGGGGGGGGACAGATACGCAGTATTTT	CAIRQRGGTDTQYF
.	TRBD2	TRBV20-1	TRBJ2-3	TGCAGTGCTAGAGATCTAGCGGGGGCCAGAGATACGCAGTATTTT	CSARDLAGARDTQYF
few	.	TRBV5-1	TRBJ1-2	TGCGCCAGCAGCTTGGAGGGCCGGGGATTACTCTATGGCTACACCTTC	CASSLEGRGLLYGYTF
many	.	TRBV7-2	TRBJ2-1	TGTGCCAGCAGCTCCAACTCCTACAATGAGCAGTTCTTC	CASSSNSYNEQFF
few	.	TRBV20-1	TRBJ1-1	TGCAGTGCTAGAGACTTCCGGGGGGGAACTGAAGCTTTCTTT	CSARDFRGGTEAFF
.	.	TRBV6-1	TRBJ2-7	TGTGCCAGCAGTGAAACGGGTTTCCACGAGCAGTACTTC	CASSETGFHEQYF
many	.	TRBV9	TRBJ2-7	TGTGCCAGCAGCGCGGACGGAGGGGAGGACGAGCAGTACTTC	CASSADGGEDEQYF
.	.	TRBV20-1	TRBJ2-1	TGCAGTGCGTCGCCTCCCCCTAAGGGTATTGGGGACAATGAGCAGTTCTTC	CSASPPPKGIGDNEQFF
.	.	TRBV7-6	TRBJ2-1	TGTGCCAGCAGCTTAGTGCCCCAACTGATGAGCTCCTACAATGAGCAGTTCTTC	CASSLVPQLMSSYNEQFF
few	.	TRBV13	TRBJ2-1	TGTGCCAGCAGCTTAGGTCGGGTAGTTAGAAATGAGCAGTTCTTC	CASSLGRVVRNEQFF
.	.	TRBV5-6	TRBJ2-7	TGTGCCAGCAGCTTGGTTGAGAGCTCCTACAATGAGCAGTACTTC	CASSLVESSYNEQYF
.	TRBD1	TRBV20-1	TRBJ1-2	TGCAGTGCTAGGATGGGGGGGACAGGGGGCTACGGCTACACCTTC	CSARMGGTGGYGYTF
.	TRBD1	TRBV4-2	TRBJ1-2	TGTGCCAGCAGCCAAGTGGTCCGGACAGGGGAGAACTATGGCTACACCTTC	CASSQVVRTGENYGYTF
.	.	TRBV29-1	TRBJ2-1	TGCAGCGTTGGGTACGAGGCTGAGCAGTTCTTC	CSVGYEAEQFF
.	TRBD1	TRBV5-1	TRBJ2-7	TGCGCCAGCAGCTTGGGGGCCCCGGGACAGGGAATCTACGAGCAGTACTTC	CASSLGAPGQGIYEQYF
.	TRBD2	TRBV7-2	TRBJ2-5	TGTGCCAGCAGCTTAAATAGCGGGGGTGCAGAGACCCAGTACTTC	CASSLNSGGAETQYF
.	.	TRBV5-1	TRBJ1-2	TGCGCCAGCAGCTTGGAGGGCCCTGCGAGGGGCTACACCTTC	CASSLEGPARGYTF
.	.	TRBV7-9	TRBJ2-7	TGTGCCAGCAGTCATAGGGGTGGGGCCGAGTACGAGCAGTACTTC	CASSHRGGAEYEQYF
few	TRBD2	TRBV28	TRBJ2-3	TGTGCCAGCAGCTCGAAGAGGGCCGATACATCGGGGAGGGCAGATACGCAGTATTTT	CASSSKRADTSGRADTQYF